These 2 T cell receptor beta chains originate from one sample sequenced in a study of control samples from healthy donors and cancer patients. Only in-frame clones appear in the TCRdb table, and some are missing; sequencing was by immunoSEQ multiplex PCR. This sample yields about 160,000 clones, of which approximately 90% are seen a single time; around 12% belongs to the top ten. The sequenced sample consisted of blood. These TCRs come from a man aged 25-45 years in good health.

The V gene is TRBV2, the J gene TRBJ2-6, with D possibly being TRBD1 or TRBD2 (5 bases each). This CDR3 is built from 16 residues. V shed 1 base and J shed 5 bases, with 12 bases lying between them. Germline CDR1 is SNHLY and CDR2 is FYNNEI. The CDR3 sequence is CASSEGFLGRANVLTF. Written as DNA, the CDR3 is TGTGCCAGCAGTGAAGGCTTTCTGGGACGGGCCAACGTCCTGACTTTC.

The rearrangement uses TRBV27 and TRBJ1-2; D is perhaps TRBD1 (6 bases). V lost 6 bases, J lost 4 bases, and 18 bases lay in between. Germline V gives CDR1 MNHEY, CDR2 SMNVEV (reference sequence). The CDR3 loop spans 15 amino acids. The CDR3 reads CASSWAQGSFYGYTF. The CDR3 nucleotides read TGTGCCAGCAGCTGGGCACAGGGTTCCTTCTATGGCTACACCTTC.